This T cell receptor (beta chain) was identified in a study of shared clonotypes between healthy human individuals. Regarding the study as a whole: The study found about 4.6% of naive CD4 clonotypes shared across a handful of donors.

Germline V gives CDR1 MNHNS, CDR2 SASEGT. J lost 2 bases, V lost 3 bases, and 4 bases had no gene match. CDR3 length: 16 residues. Sorted-subset replicate PCRs used 150 to 200 ng of genomic DNA. This amount corresponded to some 32,000 T cell genomes. As handled by the study authors: Filtering of immunoSEQ junctional sequences could not match full-length read filtering. The table came from immunoSEQ multiplex PCR; TCRdb's copy has only in-frame clones and leaves some out. V and J calls and clone size come straight from that table; D and trimming were deduced from the DNA. The profile shows 600,000 to 750,000 clones, 90% of them singletons. Points on this clone: The antigen is undetermined.

Source material: memory CD8+ T cells from PBMCs. Stated subset: CD45RO+ cells pooled with CCR7-negative TemRA cells. This clonotype was obtained from a man aged 18 to 35 in good health. Some clones in this sample may be carry-over from other donors' samples. This chain uses TRBV6-1 with TRBJ2-5, with TRBD2 matching over 12 bases. The CDR3 nucleotides read TGTGCCAGCAGTGATGTCCTAGCGGGAGGGCAAGAGACCCAGTACTTC. Its protein is CASSDVLAGGQETQYF.